A selection of T cell receptor beta chains follows, all from one sample in a study of neurological immune-mediated disorders. TCRdb used MiXCR to reprocess the 5' RACE reads, holding one entry per CDR3 protein. The sample contains around 100,000 distinct CDR3 sequences, 10% to 14% of which appear only once. The sequenced material came from PBMCs. These receptors all come from a female donor with HTLV-1-associated myelopathy (HAM/TSP). Each CDR3 is given with its conserved first and last residue. A D gene is named only where the DNA matches it firmly. Some rows mark clone size as missing; the rest say once, few, many or name a class of expanded clone.

v_call: TRBV28; j_call: TRBJ2-6; clone_size: few; d_call: NA; cdr3_length: 15; cdr3_nt: TGTGCCAGCAGTTTATCATGGGCTGGGGCCAACGTCCTGACTTTC; cdr3_aa: CASSLSWAGANVLTF
v_call: TRBV7-9; j_call: TRBJ2-3; clone_size: many; d_call: NA; cdr3_length: 16; cdr3_nt: TGTGCCAGCAGCCGTGAAGGGAAGGGATCCACAGATACGCAGTATTTT; cdr3_aa: CASSREGKGSTDTQYF
v_call: TRBV6-5; j_call: TRBJ1-3; clone_size: many; d_call: NA; cdr3_length: 15; cdr3_nt: TGTGCCTGGGGGGATGGTTCCGTCTCTGGAAACACCATATATTTT; cdr3_aa: CAWGDGSVSGNTIYF
v_call: TRBV20-1; j_call: TRBJ2-3; clone_size: NA; d_call: NA; cdr3_length: 14; cdr3_nt: TGCAGTGCTACAGGAGGGGGGCGGGCAGATACGCAGTATTTT; cdr3_aa: CSATGGGRADTQYF
v_call: TRBV27; j_call: TRBJ1-1; clone_size: many; d_call: NA; cdr3_length: 14; cdr3_nt: TGTGCCAGCAGTTCCAATCACGGTATCACTGAAGCTTTCTTT; cdr3_aa: CASSSNHGITEAFF
v_call: TRBV2; j_call: TRBJ1-2; clone_size: many; d_call: NA; cdr3_length: 15; cdr3_nt: TGTGCCAGCAGTGAATCGGGAGTTCAGGGTAATGGCTACACCTTC; cdr3_aa: CASSESGVQGNGYTF
v_call: TRBV29-1; j_call: TRBJ2-7; clone_size: many; d_call: TRBD1; cdr3_length: 14; cdr3_nt: TGCAGCATGTCAAAGGGACAGGGGGCCTACGAGCAGTACTTC; cdr3_aa: CSMSKGQGAYEQYF
v_call: TRBV4-1; j_call: TRBJ2-4; clone_size: many; d_call: TRBD1; cdr3_length: 14; cdr3_nt: TGCGCCAGCAGCCAAGGCAGGGGGTTGAACATTCAGTACTTC; cdr3_aa: CASSQGRGLNIQYF
v_call: TRBV5-1; j_call: TRBJ2-2; clone_size: NA; d_call: NA; cdr3_length: 16; cdr3_nt: TGCGCCAGCAGCTTGGTCTTCGGGGAAAACACCGGGGAGCTGTTTTTT; cdr3_aa: CASSLVFGENTGELFF
v_call: TRBV29-1; j_call: TRBJ1-1; clone_size: many; d_call: NA; cdr3_length: 12; cdr3_nt: TGCAGCGTAGTTCGGGGAGGCACTGAAGCTTTCTTT; cdr3_aa: CSVVRGGTEAFF
v_call: TRBV2; j_call: TRBJ2-5; clone_size: many; d_call: NA; cdr3_length: 14; cdr3_nt: TGTGCCAGCAGTGATATGGTCAGCCAAGAGACCCAGTACTTC; cdr3_aa: CASSDMVSQETQYF
v_call: TRBV13; j_call: TRBJ2-1; clone_size: few; d_call: TRBD2; cdr3_length: 16; cdr3_nt: TGTGCCAGCAGCTCCACCGGGACTAGCGGGGGGTATGAGCAGTTCTTC; cdr3_aa: CASSSTGTSGGYEQFF
v_call: TRBV18; j_call: TRBJ2-6; clone_size: many; d_call: NA; cdr3_length: 15; cdr3_nt: TGTGCCAGCTCACCATCCGGGACTGGGGCCAACGTCCTGACTTTC; cdr3_aa: CASSPSGTGANVLTF
v_call: TRBV18; j_call: TRBJ1-1; clone_size: NA; d_call: TRBD1; cdr3_length: 14; cdr3_nt: TGTGCCAGCTCACAAGGGGGCTTGGACACTGAAGCTTTCTTT; cdr3_aa: CASSQGGLDTEAFF
v_call: TRBV10-3; j_call: TRBJ1-3; clone_size: many; d_call: TRBD1; cdr3_length: 19; cdr3_nt: TGTGCCATCAGTGACCGAGGGCAAGCGGGGACAGGGAAAGGAAACACCATATATTTT; cdr3_aa: CAISDRGQAGTGKGNTIYF
v_call: TRBV19; j_call: TRBJ2-3; clone_size: once; d_call: NA; cdr3_length: 16; cdr3_nt: TGTGCCAGTAGTGTTACAGGTGTCGCTAGCACAGATACGCAGTATTTT; cdr3_aa: CASSVTGVASTDTQYF
v_call: TRBV28; j_call: TRBJ2-3; clone_size: many; d_call: NA; cdr3_length: 13; cdr3_nt: TGTGCCAGCAGTTTTATCGGGGGTGATACGCAGTATTTT; cdr3_aa: CASSFIGGDTQYF
v_call: TRBV15; j_call: TRBJ2-3; clone_size: many; d_call: NA; cdr3_length: 15; cdr3_nt: TGTGCCACCAGCAGAGGGGCTAGCCCCACAGATACGCAGTATTTT; cdr3_aa: CATSRGASPTDTQYF
v_call: TRBV12-3/TRBV12-4; j_call: TRBJ2-2; clone_size: many; d_call: TRBD2; cdr3_length: 17; cdr3_nt: TGTGCCAGCAGACCCGGGGGAGCGGGGGGCGTCACCGGGGAGCTGTTTTTT; cdr3_aa: CASRPGGAGGVTGELFF
v_call: TRBV12-3/TRBV12-4; j_call: TRBJ2-1; clone_size: NA; d_call: NA; cdr3_length: 14; cdr3_nt: TGTGCCAGCAGTCTCGACAGGTACTACAATGAGCAGTTCTTC; cdr3_aa: CASSLDRYYNEQFF
v_call: TRBV20-1; j_call: TRBJ1-1; clone_size: many; d_call: NA; cdr3_length: 17; cdr3_nt: TGCAGTGCTAGAGGCCCTCCTAGGAGGGGAATGAACACTGAAGCTTTCTTT; cdr3_aa: CSARGPPRRGMNTEAFF
v_call: TRBV5-1; j_call: TRBJ2-7; clone_size: many; d_call: NA; cdr3_length: 13; cdr3_nt: TGCGCCAGCAGCTTGGACTCCTGGACCGATCAGTACTTC; cdr3_aa: CASSLDSWTDQYF
v_call: TRBV6-1; j_call: TRBJ2-1; clone_size: few; d_call: NA; cdr3_length: 11; cdr3_nt: TGTGCCAGCAGTGCCCGTTGGGAGCAGTTCTTC; cdr3_aa: CASSARWEQFF
v_call: TRBV5-1; j_call: TRBJ2-5; clone_size: many; d_call: NA; cdr3_length: 13; cdr3_nt: TGCGCCAGCAGCGATACTCCAAAAGAGACCCAGTACTTC; cdr3_aa: CASSDTPKETQYF
v_call: TRBV2; j_call: TRBJ1-5; clone_size: many; d_call: TRBD1; cdr3_length: 16; cdr3_nt: TGTGCCAGCAAAGGGACAGGGGGATATAGCAATCAGCCCCAGCATTTT; cdr3_aa: CASKGTGGYSNQPQHF